The T cell receptor (beta chain) described here comes from a study of CD8 T cells in ankylosing spondylitis. Study-wide results and caveats: A TCR beta motif of eight or nine highly homologous variants seemed to mark ankylosing spondylitis blood.

The germline CDR1 and CDR2 sequences are SGHRS and YFSETQ. This CDR3 is built from 15 residues. The ends lost 4 bases at V and 7 bases at J; junction bases unmatched: 5. TCRdb redid the calling of the 5' RACE reads with MiXCR, one entry per CDR3 protein. This table holds hundreds of thousands of distinct CDR3 sequences, 17% found once. In this sample, this clonotype turned up many times. What it recognizes is unknown. The chain links TRBV5-1 to TRBJ1-6; TRBD1 matches at 10 bases. The sequence came from a male donor with ankylosing spondylitis. Input material: blood, either unsorted or a sorted T cell fraction (not recorded which). CDR3 residues: CASSLPGQGNSPLHF. The CDR3 DNA is TGCGCCAGCAGCCTTCCGGGACAGGGGAATTCACCCCTCCACTTT.